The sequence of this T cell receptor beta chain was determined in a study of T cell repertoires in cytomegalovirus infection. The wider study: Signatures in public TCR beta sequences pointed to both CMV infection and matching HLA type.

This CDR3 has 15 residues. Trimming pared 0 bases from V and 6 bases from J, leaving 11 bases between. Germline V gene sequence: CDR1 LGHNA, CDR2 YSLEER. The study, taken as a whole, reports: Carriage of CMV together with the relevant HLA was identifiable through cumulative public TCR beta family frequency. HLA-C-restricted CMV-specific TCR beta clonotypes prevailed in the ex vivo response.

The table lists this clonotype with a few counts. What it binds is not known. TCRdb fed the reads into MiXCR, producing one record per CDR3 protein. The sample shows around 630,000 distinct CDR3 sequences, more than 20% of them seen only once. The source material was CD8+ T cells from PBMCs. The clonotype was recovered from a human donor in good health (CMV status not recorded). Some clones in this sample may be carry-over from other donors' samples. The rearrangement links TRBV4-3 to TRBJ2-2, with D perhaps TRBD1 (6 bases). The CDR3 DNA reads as TGCGCCAGCAGCCAAGATGGACAGTCATCCGGGGAGCTGTTTTTT. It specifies CASSQDGQSSGELFF.